This TCR beta chain was captured in a study of blood T cell repertoires in COVID-19. The length of the CDR3 is 14 residues. Germline V gene lookup returns CDR1 SNHLY and CDR2 FYNNEI. V trimming: 4 bases; J trimming: 7 bases; junction bases outside the gene matches: 6. Authors' analysis steps: Amplification of reference gene primers was used by the study to estimate nucleated cell counts. Method: immunoSEQ multiplex PCR; TCRdb's copy keeps in-frame clones and lacks some. That table supplies the V and J calls and clone size; D and trimming were determined from the DNA. The sample yields about 180,000 clones, 70% to 90% seen once. This clone was counted at least ten times.

This TCR came from a man aged 35 to 55 with active or convalescent COVID-19. The rearrangement uses TRBV2 and TRBJ2-7; 11 positions match TRBD1. The sequencing input was peripheral blood. CDR3: CASSVDRGRGEQYF. The CDR3 DNA reads as TGTGCCAGCAGTGTGGACAGGGGGCGAGGGGAGCAGTACTTC. Full variable domain (outside the CDR3, taken from reference TRBV2 and TRBJ2-7): EPEVTQTPSHQVTQMGQEVILRCVPISNHLYFYWYRQILGQKVEFLVSFYNNEISEKSEIFDDQFSVERPDGSNFTLKIRSTKLEDSAMYFCASSVDRGRGEQYFGPGTRLTVT.